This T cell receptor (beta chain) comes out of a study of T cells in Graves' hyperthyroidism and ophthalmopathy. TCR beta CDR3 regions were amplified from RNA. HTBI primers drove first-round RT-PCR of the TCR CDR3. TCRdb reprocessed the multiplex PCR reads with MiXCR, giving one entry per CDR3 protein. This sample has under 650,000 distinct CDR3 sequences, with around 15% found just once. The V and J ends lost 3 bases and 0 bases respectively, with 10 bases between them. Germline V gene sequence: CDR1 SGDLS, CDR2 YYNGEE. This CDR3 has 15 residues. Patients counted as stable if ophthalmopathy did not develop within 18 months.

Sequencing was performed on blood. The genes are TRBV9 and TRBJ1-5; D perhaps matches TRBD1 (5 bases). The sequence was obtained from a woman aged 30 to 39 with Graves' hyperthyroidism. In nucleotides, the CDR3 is TGTGCCAGCAGCGGGGGGGGAATTAGCAATCAGCCCCAGCATTTT. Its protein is CASSGGGISNQPQHF.